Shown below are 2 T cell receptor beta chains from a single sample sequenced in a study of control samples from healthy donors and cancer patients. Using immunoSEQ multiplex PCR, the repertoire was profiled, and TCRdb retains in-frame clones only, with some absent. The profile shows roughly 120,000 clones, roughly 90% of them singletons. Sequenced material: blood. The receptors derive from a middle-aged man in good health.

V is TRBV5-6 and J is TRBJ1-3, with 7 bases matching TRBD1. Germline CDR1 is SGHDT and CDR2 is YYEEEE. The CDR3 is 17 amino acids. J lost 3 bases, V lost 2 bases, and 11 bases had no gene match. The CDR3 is CASSLFQGVLYGNTIYF. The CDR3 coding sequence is TGTGCCAGCAGCTTATTCCAGGGGGTTTTATATGGAAACACCATATATTTT.

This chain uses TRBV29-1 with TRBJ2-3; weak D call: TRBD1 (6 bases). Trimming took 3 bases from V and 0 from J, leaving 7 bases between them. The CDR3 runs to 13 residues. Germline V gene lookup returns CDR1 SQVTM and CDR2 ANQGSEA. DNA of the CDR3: TGCAGCGTTGACACAGGGAGCACAGATACGCAGTATTTT. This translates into CSVDTGSTDTQYF.